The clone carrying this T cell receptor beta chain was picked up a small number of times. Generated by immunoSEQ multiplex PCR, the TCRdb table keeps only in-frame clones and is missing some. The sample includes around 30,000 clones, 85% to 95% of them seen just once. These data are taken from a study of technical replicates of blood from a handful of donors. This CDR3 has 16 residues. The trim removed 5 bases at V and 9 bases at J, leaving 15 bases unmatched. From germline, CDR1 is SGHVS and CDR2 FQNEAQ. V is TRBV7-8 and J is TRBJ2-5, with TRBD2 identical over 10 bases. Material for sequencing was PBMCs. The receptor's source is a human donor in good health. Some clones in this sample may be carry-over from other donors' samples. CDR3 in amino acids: CASSLHLAGAISSQYF. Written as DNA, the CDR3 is TGTGCCAGCAGCCTCCACCTAGCGGGGGCCATATCTTCCCAGTACTTC.